This TCR beta chain was sequenced during a study of T cells in Graves' hyperthyroidism and ophthalmopathy (dated by TCRdb to between 2018 and 2020). For context, the study as a whole: Peripheral blood was sampled at the time of initial diagnosis, prior to any treatment. A discovery cohort of about a hundred patients, fewer than 50 with Graves' ophthalmopathy and about 58 with stable Graves' hyperthyroidism, was used to find distinguishing TCR V-J signatures. Prospective prediction of ophthalmopathy was tested in an independent validation cohort of some 20 hyperthyroidism patients and 15 to 17 patients who later progressed to ophthalmopathy. The roughly 100 discovery patients were randomly divided into training and test sets at a 7:3 ratio. Thyroid tissue and blood T-cell repertoires from roughly 6 Graves' hyperthyroidism patients were also compared in the study. After sampling, hyperthyroidism patients received methimazole starting at 30 mg daily, and ophthalmopathy patients received high-dose intravenous methylprednisolone. TCR Vbeta CDR3 sequencing of 130 to 150 peripheral blood samples (43 ophthalmopathy, 75 hyperthyroidism and 17 progressor patients) is reported in the paper.

Results the study describes overall, beyond this receptor: In cross-validation, a model built on a 13 V-J signature told ophthalmopathy apart from stable hyperthyroidism with 85% to 90% sensitivity and around 83% specificity, and in testing the same model reached 80%/75%. In validation, progression to ophthalmopathy was predicted by the model with almost 71% sensitivity and nearly 75% specificity, a median of approximately 6.5 months before onset. Most expanded thyroid clonotypes (frequency above 0.001) were also found in blood, which suggests that blood repertoires may mirror thyroid immune responses. Sample size was not statistically predetermined, and investigators were not blinded to group allocation.

Notes on this clonotype: The antigen this receptor binds is unknown. No much larger clonotype is one base removed from it; base qualities were not supplied.

Amplification of TCR beta CDR3 regions was carried out from RNA transcripts. The TCR CDR3 was subjected to a first round of RT-PCR using the HTBI primer set and the Qiagen OneStep RT-PCR kit. Libraries were constructed in a second round of multiplex PCR, after which size selection and purification were performed. Sequencing of the libraries was done on an Illumina HiSeq2000 using paired-end 100 bp reads. Per the authors' processing: SOAPnuke was used to process the raw data, with reads discarded if the reads contained adapters or uncalled bases, had a mean Phred below 15, or lacked an exact constant-primer or identifier match. High-quality paired reads were merged using COPE v1.2.5, and each unique nucleotide sequence was defined as a clonotype. MiTCR v1.1 was used to align clonotypes to the IMGT TRBV, TRBD and TRBJ reference segments. Analysis was restricted to V-J combinations with a frequency above 0.0001, which covered 99% to 99.2% of repertoires. A TCS score was defined as the ratio of F50 (clonal expansion) to E x V (chaos), with BLOSUM62-based TCRdist applied between CDR3 peptides within each V-J. Welch's t-statistics and random forest reduced fewer than 550 V-J features to under 15, which were used in a naive Bayes classifier (R e1071). Using fastp at Q25 and MiXCR, TCRdb reprocessed the public reads and kept productive beta chains. Duplicate CDR3 protein sequences are folded into a single record with the most common DNA and genes. TCRdb's processing, not the authors', yielded these V and J calls. Present in this sample are 500,000 to 650,000 distinct CDR3 sequences, about 20% of which were seen just once. The top ten constitute approximately 48% of the sample.

Inclusive of the bounding cysteine and phenylalanine, the CDR3 is 13 residues long. Just the 39-base CDR3 DNA is kept, in frame starting at base 1. From a lookup of the germline V gene, CDR1 and CDR2 are SGDLS and YYNGEE. Trimming costs V 4 bases and J 3 bases, and their ends lie 11 bases apart. Ophthalmopathy patients had moderately to severely active disease, Clinical Activity Score of at least 3, NOSPECS grade of at least 4, and duration under 3 months. Exclusion was applied to patients with uncontrolled infections, other autoimmune diseases, pregnancy or lactation. Clinical symptoms, serum thyroxine and TRAb, thyroid ultrasound, and orbital computed tomography formed the basis for the diagnoses. PBMCs were separated from 7.5 to 10 ml of fresh peripheral blood using Ficoll-Paque density gradient centrifugation. Total RNA was extracted using Trizol reagent, and RNA quality was assessed on an Agilent 2100 Bioanalyzer.

The rearrangement combines TRBV9 with TRBJ2-7; the D call is possibly TRBD1 or TRBD2, each sharing 5 bases. Input material: blood. The origin of this receptor is a man aged 40-55 years with Graves' ophthalmopathy. The CDR3 in this case is CASSREGNYEQYF. The nucleotides read TGTGCCAGCAGCCGCGAGGGGAACTACGAGCAGTACTTC.